The 14 T cell receptor beta chains in this list originate from one sample, sequenced in a study of CD8 T cells in Susac syndrome. cDNA came from roughly 0.53 to 1 ug RNA primed by random hexamers. TCRdb re-called the immunoSEQ multiplex PCR reads through MiXCR, storing one row per CDR3 protein. The sample has roughly 200,000 distinct CDR3 sequences, just under 95% seen once. Material for sequencing was CD4+ T cells from PBMCs. The receptor source for this set is a human donor with Susac syndrome.

CDR3 DNA: TGTGCCAGCAGCTTGATATTGAACACTGAAGCTTTCTTT. This encodes CASSLILNTEAFF. This chain links TRBV5-4 with TRBJ1-1, with D unclear. V shed 1 base and J shed 0 bases, with 4 bases lying between them. The CDR3 consists of 13 residues. Germline V gene lookup returns CDR1 SGHNT and CDR2 YYREEE (reference sequence).

The J gene is TRBJ1-1, the V gene TRBV11-2, with D possibly being TRBD1 (6 bases). With 5 bases removed from V and 0 bases from J, the gap between germline ends came to 10 bases. This CDR3 spans 14 amino acids. CDR1 and CDR2 from the germline V gene are SGHAT and FQNNGV. CDR3 protein: CASSRGRLNTEAFF. CDR3 in DNA: TGTGCCAGCAGCCGGGGGCGGCTGAACACTGAAGCTTTCTTT.

The chain couples TRBV30 to TRBJ1-1; 9 bases agree with TRBD1. The length of the CDR3 is 15 residues. The germline V gene encodes CDR1 GTSNPN and CDR2 SVGIG (reference sequence). Germline trimming cut 8 bases from V and 1 base from J; bases unmatched to any gene: 11. CDR3 in DNA: TGTGCCGTGGGACAGGGCCATAAGCCGAACACTGAAGCTTTCTTT. Its protein product is CAVGQGHKPNTEAFF.

V gene TRBV6-5 combines with J gene TRBJ1-2; tentatively, D is TRBD1 (5 bases). The CDR3 spans 12 residues. Trimming cost V 9 bases and J 6 bases, with 14 bases left between them. The germline CDR1 and CDR2 sequences are MNHEY and SVGAGI. CDR3 DNA sequence: TGTGCCAGGCCGGGGGGGGAAGATGGCTACACCTTC. Translated, it gives CARPGGEDGYTF.

This chain connects TRBV20-1 to TRBJ2-1; TRBD1 might be the D (5 bases). The ends were cut back, 5 bases at V and 2 bases at J, with 16 bases in the middle. The germline gives CDR1 DFQATT, CDR2 SNEGSKA (reference sequence). There are 15 residues in the CDR3. The CDR3 spells CSARKRGHTYNEQFF. CDR3 bases: TGCAGTGCTCGAAAAAGGGGCCATACCTACAATGAGCAGTTCTTC.

V is TRBV30 and J is TRBJ2-1; 10 nucleotides align to TRBD2. The J segment lost 4 bases and the V segment lost 3 bases, leaving 9 bases of the junction unmatched. CDR1 GTSNPN and CDR2 SVGIG come from the germline V gene (reference sequence). The CDR3 extends over 16 amino acids. CDR3 residues: CAWRGTGSGGYNEQFF. The DNA for the CDR3 is TGTGCCTGGAGAGGAACGGGTAGCGGGGGGTACAATGAGCAGTTCTTC.

In its sample, this clonotype was seen once. The J gene is TRBJ1-5, the V gene TRBV28, with 7 bases matching TRBD1. V lost 7 bases and J lost 10; bases outside the gene matches: 10. CDR3 length: 13 amino acids. Germline CDR1 is MDHEN and CDR2 is SYDVKM. The CDR3: CASTVQGGHPQHF. In DNA, the CDR3 is TGTGCCAGCACTGTTCAGGGGGGCCATCCCCAGCATTTT.

The chain is built from TRBV7-6 and TRBJ2-1, with 7 bases fitting TRBD1. CDR3 length equals 19 residues. The germline gives CDR1 SGHVS, CDR2 FNYEAQ. V dropped 5 bases and J dropped 0; count of bases not matched to a gene: 16. The CDR3, as DNA: TGTGCCAGCAGCCCCCAAACCGCTACGGGACAGAGCTCCTACAATGAGCAGTTCTTC. Its protein is CASSPQTATGQSSYNEQFF.

This rearrangement joins TRBV14 to TRBJ1-4; no firm D call. Germline loops: CDR1 SGHDN, CDR2 FVKESK. This CDR3 contains 17 residues. V was clipped by 4 bases and J by 7 bases, with 22 bases between them. The CDR3 bases are TGTGCCAGCAGCCTCGCCGGACCCCTGCTGAGGAGTGAAAAACTGTTTTTT. It codes for CASSLAGPLLRSEKLFF.

The chain uses TRBV14 and TRBJ2-6, with a tentative D call TRBD2 (5 bases). Germline lookup yields CDR1 SGHDN and CDR2 FVKESK. With 4 bases removed from V and 2 bases from J, the gap between germline ends came to 9 bases. The CDR3 loop spans 15 amino acids. Written as DNA, the CDR3 is TGTGCCAGCAGCCCACCGCGGGCTGGGGCCAACGTCCTGACTTTC. Its protein is CASSPPRAGANVLTF.

The genes are TRBV5-1 and TRBJ2-5, with TRBD2 matching over 8 bases. The CDR3 spans 15 residues. Per the germline V gene, CDR1 is SGHRS and CDR2 is YFSETQ. With 5 bases clipped from V and 4 bases from J, the junction kept 10 bases outside the gene matches. The DNA for the CDR3 is TGCGCCAGCAGTTCAACCGGGACTAGGGGAGAGACCCAGTACTTC. The encoded protein is CASSSTGTRGETQYF.

V and J are TRBV20-1 and TRBJ2-3, with TRBD2 identical over 7 bases. V shed 3 bases and J 1 base; nucleotides not matched to a gene: 4. CDR3 length: 14 amino acids. Germline V CDR1 and CDR2: DFQATT, SNEGSKA (reference sequence). CDR3 sequence: CSARPLAGTDTQYF. In nucleotides, the CDR3 is TGCAGTGCTAGGCCTCTAGCGGGCACAGATACGCAGTATTTT.

The chain has TRBV12-3 or TRBV12-4 and TRBJ2-1, with D unclear. This CDR3 is 15 amino acids long. V was trimmed by 5 bases and J by 6 bases, leaving 17 bases between them. In DNA form, the CDR3 reads TGTGCCAGCAGTCCTTCGGATCGTCCCTTCAATGAGCAGTTCTTC. Protein product: CASSPSDRPFNEQFF.

This clonotype was counted a single time. The chain has TRBV15 and TRBJ2-5, with D hard to call. The V end lost 6 bases, the J end lost 5 bases, and 13 bases lay between the germline ends. The CDR3 is made up of 13 amino acids. Germline assignment: CDR1 LNHNV and CDR2 YYDKDF (reference sequence). Written as DNA, the CDR3 is TGTGCCACCAGTCAACCGGATGTGGAGACCCAGTACTTC. This encodes CATSQPDVETQYF.